This TCR beta chain was recorded in a study of T-cell memory formation after mild COVID-19. TCRdb passed the 5' RACE reads through MiXCR, listing each CDR3 protein once. The sample lists almost 350,000 distinct CDR3 sequences; under 25% were seen once. CDR3 size: 15 residues. V dropped 2 bases and J dropped 3 bases, with 11 bases sitting between them. Germline V gene lookup returns CDR1 SGHTA and CDR2 FQGNSA. This clonotype was observed a few times. The receptor's source is a man younger than 35 who had mild COVID-19 (a few samples of this study predate the infection). Cell type and time point are not known. The chain carries TRBV7-2 and TRBJ1-3; a possible D gene is TRBD1 (6 bases). Material: PBMCs or a T cell subset sorted from them (not recorded which). The CDR3 spells CASSLRGRGGNTIYF. CDR3 in DNA: TGTGCCAGCAGCTTAAGGGGGAGAGGTGGAAACACCATATATTTT.